This T cell receptor (beta chain) derives from a study of long-term antiretroviral therapy in people with HIV. The table lists this clone with a few counts. Its antigen is unknown. All participants with HIV were treated in the United States. Each specimen consisted of about 0.95-10 million cryopreserved PBMC prior to extraction of DNA. CDR3 length: 14 residues. Germline loops: CDR1 MNHEY, CDR2 SVGAGI. The V end lost 4 bases, the J end lost 0 bases, and 7 bases lay between the germline ends. Study-wide results and limits: Patients on ART gained diversity, which nonetheless stayed below transplant donor controls.

The assay, immunoSEQ v3.0, was run at survey level. Clones were read by immunoSEQ multiplex PCR, and TCRdb kept only the in-frame ones, dropping some. Of 10,000 to 15,000 clones in the sample, approximately 80% were seen once. The chain recombines TRBV6-5 with TRBJ1-5; D call uncertain. The sequencing used unsorted PBMCs, collected 1.3 years after starting antiretroviral therapy. The origin of this receptor is a woman between 18 and 30 years old with HIV. The DNA of the CDR3 is TGTGCCAGCAGTTTTGGGCCTAGCAATCAGCCCCAGCATTTT. Encoded protein: CASSFGPSNQPQHF.